This TCR beta chain is drawn from a study of identical twins. This clonotype was seen only a few times. TCRdb ran MiXCR on the 5' RACE reads and lists one entry per CDR3 protein. The sample holds a few hundred thousand distinct CDR3 sequences, 6.5% to 9.5% seen once. The germline V gene encodes CDR1 MDHEN and CDR2 SYDVKM. Trimming cost V 3 bases and J 4 bases; bases outside gene matches: 4. The length of the CDR3 is 14 residues. The same specimen was also included in a second study, on yellow fever vaccine responses in identical twins.

The genes are TRBV28 and TRBJ2-3, with 7 bases aligning to TRBD1. This TCR was recovered from a woman in her late teens or twenties in good health. Material: CD8+ T cells sorted from blood. The CDR3 DNA follows: TGTGCCAGCAGTTTCAGGGGGAATCCAGATACGCAGTATTTT. Translating it yields CASSFRGNPDTQYF.